This is a list of T cell receptor beta chains from one sample in a study of response to subunit inactivated influenza vaccine. TCRdb processed the RT-PCR reads anew with MiXCR; each CDR3 protein has one entry. This sample has over 150,000 distinct CDR3 sequences; approximately 12% occur once, and the top ten carry about a third. The sample consisted of CD8+ T cells sorted from PBMCs, taken 23 months after vaccination. The receptor set was obtained from a man between 50 and 69 years old who received an inactivated influenza vaccine. Both conserved end residues are part of each CDR3. The D gene is left open where the match is weak. Expanded clones get a size class; other rows say once, few or many, or leave the size out.

CDR3: CASGTSGGSYEQYF
DNA: TGTGCCAGCGGGACTAGCGGGGGGAGTTACGAGCAGTACTTC
J: TRBJ2-7
V: TRBV11-2
D: TRBD2
size: few

CDR3: CASSQLSGTNEKLFF
DNA: TGTGCCAGCAGCCAATTGTCGGGGACTAATGAAAAACTGTTTTTT
J: TRBJ1-4
V: TRBV16
D: NA
size: few

CDR3: CASSHPGQYEQFF
DNA: TGCGCCAGCAGCCACCCCGGACAGTATGAGCAGTTCTTC
J: TRBJ2-1
V: TRBV4-1
D: NA
size: NA

CDR3: CASSQAFAEVVKTQYF
DNA: TGTGCCAGCAGCCAAGCATTTGCGGAGGTGGTAAAGACCCAGTACTTC
J: TRBJ2-5
V: TRBV3-1
D: NA
size: few

CDR3: CASSYRSGGFDEQYF
DNA: TGCGCCAGCAGCTATCGAAGCGGGGGTTTCGACGAGCAGTACTTC
J: TRBJ2-7
V: TRBV5-1
D: TRBD2
size: many

CDR3: CSARDHRGPNGYGYTF
DNA: TGCAGTGCTAGAGATCACAGAGGCCCCAACGGCTATGGCTACACCTTC
J: TRBJ1-2
V: TRBV20-1
D: NA
size: few

CDR3: CSVEDWSSGANVLTF
DNA: TGCAGCGTTGAAGATTGGAGTTCTGGGGCCAACGTCCTGACTTTC
J: TRBJ2-6
V: TRBV29-1
D: NA
size: few

CDR3: CASSGTSDTDTQYF
DNA: TGTGCCAGCAGCGGGACTAGCGACACAGATACGCAGTATTTT
J: TRBJ2-3
V: TRBV12-3/TRBV12-4
D: TRBD2
size: few

CDR3: CASTSINTGELFF
DNA: TGTGCCAGCACCTCCATAAACACCGGGGAGCTGTTTTTT
J: TRBJ2-2
V: TRBV12-3/TRBV12-4
D: NA
size: NA

CDR3: CASTPGASTDTQYF
DNA: TGTGCCAGCACCCCTGGAGCGTCCACAGATACGCAGTATTTT
J: TRBJ2-3
V: TRBV12-3/TRBV12-4
D: NA
size: few